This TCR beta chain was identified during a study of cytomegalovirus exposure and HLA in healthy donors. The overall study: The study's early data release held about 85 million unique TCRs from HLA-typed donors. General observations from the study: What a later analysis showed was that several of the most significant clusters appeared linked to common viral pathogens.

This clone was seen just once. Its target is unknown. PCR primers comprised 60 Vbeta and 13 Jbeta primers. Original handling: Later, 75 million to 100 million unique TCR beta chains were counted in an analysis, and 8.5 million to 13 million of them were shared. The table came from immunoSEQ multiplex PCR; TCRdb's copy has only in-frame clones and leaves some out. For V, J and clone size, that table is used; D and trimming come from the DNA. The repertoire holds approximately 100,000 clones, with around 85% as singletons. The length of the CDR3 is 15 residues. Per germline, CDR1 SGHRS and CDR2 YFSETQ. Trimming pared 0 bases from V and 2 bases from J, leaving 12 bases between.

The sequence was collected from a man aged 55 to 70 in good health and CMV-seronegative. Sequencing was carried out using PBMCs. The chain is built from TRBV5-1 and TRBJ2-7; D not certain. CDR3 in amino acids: CASSLDQAFTYEQYF. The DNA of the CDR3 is TGCGCCAGCAGCTTGGACCAGGCGTTCACCTACGAGCAGTACTTC.